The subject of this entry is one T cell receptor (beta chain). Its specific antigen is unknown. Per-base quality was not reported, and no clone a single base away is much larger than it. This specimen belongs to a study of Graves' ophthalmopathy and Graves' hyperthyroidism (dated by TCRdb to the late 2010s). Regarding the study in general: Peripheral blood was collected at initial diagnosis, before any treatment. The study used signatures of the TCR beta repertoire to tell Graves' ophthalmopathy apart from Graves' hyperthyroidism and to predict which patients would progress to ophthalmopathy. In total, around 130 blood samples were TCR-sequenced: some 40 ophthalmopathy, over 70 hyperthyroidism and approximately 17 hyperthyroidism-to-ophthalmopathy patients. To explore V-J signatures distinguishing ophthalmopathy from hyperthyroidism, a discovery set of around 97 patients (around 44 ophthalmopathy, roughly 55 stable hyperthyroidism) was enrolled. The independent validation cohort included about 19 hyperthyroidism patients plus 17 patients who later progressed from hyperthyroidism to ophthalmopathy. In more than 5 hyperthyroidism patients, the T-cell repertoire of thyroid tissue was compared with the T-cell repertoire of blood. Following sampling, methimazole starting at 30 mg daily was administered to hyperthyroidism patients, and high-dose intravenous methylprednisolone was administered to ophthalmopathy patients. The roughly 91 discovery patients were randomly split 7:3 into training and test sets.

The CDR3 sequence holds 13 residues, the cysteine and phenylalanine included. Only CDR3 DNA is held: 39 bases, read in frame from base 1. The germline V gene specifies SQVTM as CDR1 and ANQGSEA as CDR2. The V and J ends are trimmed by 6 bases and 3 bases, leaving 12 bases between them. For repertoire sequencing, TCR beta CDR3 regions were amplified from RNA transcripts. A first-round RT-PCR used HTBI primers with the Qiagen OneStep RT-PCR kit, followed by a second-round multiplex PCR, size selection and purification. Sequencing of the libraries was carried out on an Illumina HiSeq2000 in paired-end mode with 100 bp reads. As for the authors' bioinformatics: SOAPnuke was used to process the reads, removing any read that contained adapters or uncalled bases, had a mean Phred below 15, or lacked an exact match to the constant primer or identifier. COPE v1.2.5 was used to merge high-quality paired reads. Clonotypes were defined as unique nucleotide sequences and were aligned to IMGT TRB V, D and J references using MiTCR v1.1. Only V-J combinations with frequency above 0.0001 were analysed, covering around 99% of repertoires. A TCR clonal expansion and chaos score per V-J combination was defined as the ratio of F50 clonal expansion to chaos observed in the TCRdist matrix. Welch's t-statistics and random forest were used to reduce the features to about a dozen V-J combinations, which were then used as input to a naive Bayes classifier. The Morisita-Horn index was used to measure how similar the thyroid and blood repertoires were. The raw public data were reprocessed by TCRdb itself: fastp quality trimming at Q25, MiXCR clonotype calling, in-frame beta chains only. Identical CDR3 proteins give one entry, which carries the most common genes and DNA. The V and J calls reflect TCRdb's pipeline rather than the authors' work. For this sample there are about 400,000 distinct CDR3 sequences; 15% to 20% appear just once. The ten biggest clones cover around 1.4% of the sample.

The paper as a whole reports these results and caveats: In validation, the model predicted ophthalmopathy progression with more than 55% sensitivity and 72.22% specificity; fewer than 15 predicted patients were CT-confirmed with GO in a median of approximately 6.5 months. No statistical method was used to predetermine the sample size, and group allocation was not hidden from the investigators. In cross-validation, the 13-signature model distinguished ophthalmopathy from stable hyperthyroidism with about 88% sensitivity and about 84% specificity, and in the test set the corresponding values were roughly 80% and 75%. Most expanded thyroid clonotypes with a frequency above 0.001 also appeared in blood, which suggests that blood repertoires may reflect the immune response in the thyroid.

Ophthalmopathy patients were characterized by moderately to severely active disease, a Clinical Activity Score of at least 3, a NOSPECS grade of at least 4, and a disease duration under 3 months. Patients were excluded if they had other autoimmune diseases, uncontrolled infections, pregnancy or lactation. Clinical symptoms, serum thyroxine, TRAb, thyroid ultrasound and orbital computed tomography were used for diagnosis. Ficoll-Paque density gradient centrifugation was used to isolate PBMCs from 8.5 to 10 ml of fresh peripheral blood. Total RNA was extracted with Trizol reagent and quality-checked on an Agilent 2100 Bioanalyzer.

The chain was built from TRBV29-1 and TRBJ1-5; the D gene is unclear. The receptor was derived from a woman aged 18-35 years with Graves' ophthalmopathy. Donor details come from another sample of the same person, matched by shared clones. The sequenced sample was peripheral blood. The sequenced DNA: TGCAGCGTCCAAGACGGCGTCAATCAGCCCCAGCATTTT. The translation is CSVQDGVNQPQHF. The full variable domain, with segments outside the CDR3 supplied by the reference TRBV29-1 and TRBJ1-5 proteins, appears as SAVISQKPSRDICQRGTSLTIQCQVDSQVTMMFWYRQQPGQSLTLIATANQGSEATYESGFVIDKFPISRPNLTFSTLTVSNMSPEDSSIYLCSVQDGVNQPQHFGDGTRLSIL.